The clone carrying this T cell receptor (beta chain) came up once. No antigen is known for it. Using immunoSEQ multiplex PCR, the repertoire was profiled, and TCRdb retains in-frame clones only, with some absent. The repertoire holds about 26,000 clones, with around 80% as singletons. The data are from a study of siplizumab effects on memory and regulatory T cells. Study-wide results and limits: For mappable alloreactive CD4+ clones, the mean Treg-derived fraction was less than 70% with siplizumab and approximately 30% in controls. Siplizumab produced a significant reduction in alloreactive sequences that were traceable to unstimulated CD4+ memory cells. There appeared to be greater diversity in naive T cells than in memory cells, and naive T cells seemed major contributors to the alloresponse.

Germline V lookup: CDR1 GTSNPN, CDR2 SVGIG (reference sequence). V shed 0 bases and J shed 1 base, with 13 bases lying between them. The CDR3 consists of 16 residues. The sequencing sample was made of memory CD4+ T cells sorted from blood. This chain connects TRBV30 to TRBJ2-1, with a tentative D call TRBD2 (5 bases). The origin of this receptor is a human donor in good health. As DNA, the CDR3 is TGTGCCTGGAGTGTAAGAGGAGGTCCTTCCTACAATGAGCAGTTCTTC. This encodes CAWSVRGGPSYNEQFF.